Each of the 20 T cell receptor beta chains below was sequenced from the same sample in a study of OX40 agonist ivuxolimab in advanced cancers. Only in-frame clones appear in the TCRdb table, and some are missing; sequencing was by immunoSEQ multiplex PCR. The top ten hold approximately 10% of the sample, which has about 10,000 clones, 85% to 90% seen once. The sample in question was CD4+ or CD8+ T cells sorted from blood, obtained in a trial of the OX40 agonist ivuxolimab. These receptors were collected from an adult with an advanced solid tumor such as melanoma, head and neck, liver or kidney cancer.

This chain uses TRBV11-2 with TRBJ2-5; D is undetermined. CDR1 and CDR2 from the germline V gene are SGHAT and FQNNGV. V lost 5 bases, J lost 3 bases, and 7 bases lay in between. CDR3 length equals 12 residues. As DNA, the CDR3 is TGTGCCAGCAGCGCCCTGGAAGAGACCCAGTACTTC. This sequence encodes CASSALEETQYF.

This chain connects TRBV5-5 to TRBJ2-7; TRBD1 matches at 8 bases. J lost 5 bases, V lost 5 bases, and 9 bases had no gene match. Per germline, CDR1 SGHKS and CDR2 YYEKEE (reference sequence). The length of the CDR3 is 14 residues. The CDR3 DNA is TGTGCCAGCAGTTACCGGACAGGGCACGACGAGCAGTACTTC. It specifies CASSYRTGHDEQYF. Combining the CDR3 with reference TRBV5-5 and TRBJ2-7 gives the whole variable domain DAGVTQSPTHLIKTRGQQVTLRCSPISGHKSVSWYQQVLGQGPQFIFQYYEKEERGRGNFPDRFSARQFPNYSSELNVNALLLGDSALYLCASSYRTGHDEQYFGPGTRLTVT.

The J gene is TRBJ1-4, the V gene TRBV11-2; D might be TRBD1 (5 bases). Trimming removed 4 bases at V and 4 bases at J, with 10 bases between. Germline V gene sequence: CDR1 SGHAT, CDR2 FQNNGV. The CDR3 spans 14 residues. Here the CDR3 DNA reads TGTGCCAGCAGCTCGGGACTTCTTAATGAAAAACTGTTTTTT. Its protein is CASSSGLLNEKLFF. The variable domain in full, with the rest retrieved from reference TRBV11-2 and TRBJ1-4, is EAGVAQSPRYKIIEKRQSVAFWCNPISGHATLYWYQQILGQGPKLLIQFQNNGVVDDSQLPKDRFSAERLKGVDSTLKIQPAKLEDSAVYLCASSSGLLNEKLFFGSGTQLSVL.

The rearrangement uses TRBV15 and TRBJ2-7, with TRBD1 matching 10 bases. Per the germline V gene, CDR1 is LNHNV and CDR2 is YYDKDF (reference sequence). V dropped 5 bases and J dropped 4; count of bases not matched to a gene: 5. The CDR3 extends over 14 amino acids. CDR3 sequence (DNA): TGTGCCACCAGCGGAGGGACAGGGGCATACGAGCAGTACTTC. Its protein product is CATSGGTGAYEQYF.

The J gene is TRBJ2-3, the V gene TRBV10-3; TRBD2 matches at 14 bases. The CDR3 runs 17 residues. V gave up 2 bases and J gave up 6 bases; unmatched junction bases: 7. Germline assignment: CDR1 ENHRY and CDR2 SYGVKD. DNA for the CDR3: TGTGCCATCAGTGAGGGTCCGACTAGCGGGGGGGCTGATACGCAGTATTTT. This translates into CAISEGPTSGGADTQYF.

The chain combines TRBV2 with TRBJ2-5; 9 bases fit TRBD2. The germline V gene encodes CDR1 SNHLY and CDR2 FYNNEI. Trimming at V came to 3 bases and at J to 3 bases, leaving 14 bases not matched to a gene. The CDR3 spans 18 residues. CDR3 coding DNA: TGTGCCAGCAGTGACGGAAGGCGGGGGGGCCCGGGAAAAGAGACCCAGTACTTC. It translates to CASSDGRRGGPGKETQYF. The variable domain in full, completed from reference TRBV2 and TRBJ2-5, reads EPEVTQTPSHQVTQMGQEVILRCVPISNHLYFYWYRQILGQKVEFLVSFYNNEISEKSEIFDDQFSVERPDGSNFTLKIRSTKLEDSAMYFCASSDGRRGGPGKETQYFGPGTRLLVL.

The chain combines TRBV5-1 with TRBJ2-3; D possibly matches TRBD1 or TRBD2 (5 bases each). V was trimmed by 4 bases and J by 6 bases, leaving 12 bases between them. The CDR3 spans 13 residues. Germline V gene lookup returns CDR1 SGHRS and CDR2 YFSETQ. Here the CDR3 reads CASSPGTRDTQYF. The CDR3 DNA sequence: TGCGCCAGCAGCCCCGGGACGCGCGATACGCAGTATTTT.

This chain joins TRBV5-1 and TRBJ1-2, with a weak D call TRBD1 (5 bases). The CDR3 is 15 residues long. With 4 bases removed from V and 8 bases from J, the gap between germline ends came to 21 bases. Germline V gives CDR1 SGHRS, CDR2 YFSETQ. CDR3 sequence: CASSLNLGGTEGYTF. Here the CDR3 DNA reads TGCGCCAGCAGCCTTAACCTCGGAGGGACTGAAGGCTACACCTTC. Complete variable domain (other parts from reference TRBV5-1 and TRBJ1-2): KAGVTQTPRYLIKTRGQQVTLSCSPISGHRSVSWYQQTPGQGLQFLFEYFSETQRNKGNFPGRFSGRQFSNSRSEMNVSTLELGDSALYLCASSLNLGGTEGYTFGSGTRLTVV.

The sample holds one count of this clone. This chain links TRBV12-5 with TRBJ1-4, with TRBD1 identical over 8 bases. Germline CDR1 and CDR2: LGHNT and FRNRAP. CDR3 length: 17 residues. V lost 5 bases to trimming and J lost 2 bases; unmatched junction nucleotides: 10. CDR3 protein: CASGPHLGDRTNEKLFF. In DNA form, the CDR3 reads TGTGCTAGTGGTCCCCATTTGGGGGACAGGACTAATGAAAAACTGTTTTTT. The entire variable domain, with the rest obtained from reference TRBV12-5 and TRBJ1-4, is as follows: DARVTQTPRHKVTEMGQEVTMRCQPILGHNTVFWYRQTMMQGLELLAYFRNRAPLDDSGMPKDRFSAEMPDATLATLKIQPSEPRDSAVYFCASGPHLGDRTNEKLFFGSGTQLSVL.

The V gene is TRBV6-6, the J gene TRBJ1-4; D uncertain. V was shortened by 0 bases and J by 5 bases, with 10 bases between the two germline ends. This CDR3 is 15 amino acids long. The V gene's germline CDR1 is MNHNY and CDR2 SVGAGI (reference sequence). CDR3 protein: CASSYSQYSNEKLFF. In DNA form, the CDR3 reads TGTGCCAGCAGTTACTCGCAGTATTCAAATGAAAAACTGTTTTTT.

The V and J genes are TRBV7-9 and TRBJ1-1; tentatively, D is TRBD1 (5 bases). CDR1 and CDR2 (germline): SEHNR, FQNEAQ (reference sequence). The CDR3 length is 14 residues. V gave up 5 bases and J gave up 5 bases, with 15 bases separating them. Written as DNA, the CDR3 is TGTGCCAGCAGCCTACGGACGGGGGTGACTGAAGCTTTCTTT. As protein: CASSLRTGVTEAFF.

V gene TRBV19 combines with J gene TRBJ2-7, with 8 bases lining up with TRBD2. Germline V gives CDR1 LNHDA, CDR2 SQIVND (reference sequence). The CDR3 is 14 residues long. The junction had 6 bases not matched to a gene; V was cut back by 5 bases and J by 3 bases. The CDR3, as DNA: TGTGCCAGTAGTCCCAGCGGGGGAAACTACGAGCAGTACTTC. Translated, it gives CASSPSGGNYEQYF.

In its sample, this clone was seen once. The gene calls are TRBV9 and TRBJ2-5; tentative D call: TRBD1 (5 bases). V lost 0 bases and J 2 bases, leaving 11 bases between the germline ends. This CDR3 has 15 amino acids. Germline CDR1 SGDLS, CDR2 YYNGEE. CDR3 loop: CASSVAGAIQETQYF. CDR3 DNA sequence: TGTGCCAGCAGCGTAGCTGGGGCTATTCAAGAGACCCAGTACTTC.

J is TRBJ2-1 and V is TRBV7-9; weak D call: TRBD2 (5 bases). Trimming took 2 bases from V and 0 from J, leaving 8 bases between them. Germline loops: CDR1 SEHNR, CDR2 FQNEAQ (reference sequence). The CDR3 totals 15 residues. This CDR3 reads CASSLTGSSYNEQFF. The DNA of the CDR3 is TGTGCCAGCAGCTTAACGGGGAGCTCCTACAATGAGCAGTTCTTC.

The V and J genes are TRBV7-6 and TRBJ1-1; D ambiguous. The V gene lost 1 base and the J gene lost 0 bases, with 9 bases spanning the gap. Germline assignment: CDR1 SGHVS and CDR2 FNYEAQ. This CDR3 is 15 amino acids long. The CDR3 bases are TGTGCCAGCAGCTTAGGGGCGACGGTGAACACTGAAGCTTTCTTT. Its protein is CASSLGATVNTEAFF. The full variable domain, rest sourced from reference TRBV7-6 and TRBJ1-1, is GAGVSQSPRYKVTKRGQDVALRCDPISGHVSLYWYRQALGQGPEFLTYFNYEAQQDKSGLPNDRFSAERPEGSISTLTIQRTEQRDSAMYRCASSLGATVNTEAFFGQGTRLTVV.

Here the CDR3 DNA reads TGTGCCAGCAGCTTAGTGGGTTACGAGCAGTACTTC. It encodes CASSLVGYEQYF. This chain joins TRBV7-9 and TRBJ2-7, with D hard to call. V was shortened by 1 base and J by 4 bases, with 5 bases between the two germline ends. This CDR3 is 12 amino acids long. Germline-derived CDR1 and CDR2 are SEHNR and FQNEAQ (reference sequence).

The V and J genes are TRBV4-2 and TRBJ2-7; D possibly matches TRBD1 or TRBD2 (5 bases each). Trimming took off 3 bases at V and 4 bases at J, with 19 bases between the two ends. The CDR3 length is 16 residues. Germline loops: CDR1 LGHNA, CDR2 YNFKEQ. The CDR3 DNA reads TGTGCCAGCAGCCATGCCGGGACCCAAACCCCTTACGAGCAGTACTTC. It codes for CASSHAGTQTPYEQYF.

The chain employs TRBV19 and TRBJ1-1, with TRBD1 matching over 9 bases. Germline V gene sequence: CDR1 LNHDA, CDR2 SQIVND (reference sequence). J lost 4 bases, V lost 6 bases, and 3 bases had no gene match. The CDR3 is 13 residues long. Here the CDR3 DNA reads TGTGCCAGTAGCCGACAGGGGGGCACTGAAGCTTTCTTT. Amino acids: CASSRQGGTEAFF. The whole variable domain, remainder taken from reference TRBV19 and TRBJ1-1, is DGGITQSPKYLFRKEGQNVTLSCEQNLNHDAMYWYRQDPGQGLRLIYYSQIVNDFQKGDIAEGYSVSREKKESFPLTVTSAQKNPTAFYLCASSRQGGTEAFFGQGTRLTVV.

The chain recombines TRBV1 with TRBJ1-5. TRBV1 has pseudogene status. This CDR3 is built from 19 residues. DNA for the CDR3: TGCACCAGCAGCCAAGATTGGGACGGAGGGTTACTTAGCAATCAGCCCCAGCATTTT. This codes for CTSSQDWDGGLLSNQPQHF.

The rearrangement uses TRBV7-9 and TRBJ2-3; tentative D call: TRBD1 (5 bases). There are 17 residues in the CDR3. Between the trimmed V and J ends, which lost 5 bases and 2 bases, there was a span of 20 bases. Germline V gives CDR1 SEHNR, CDR2 FQNEAQ (reference sequence). The CDR3 loop is CASSPFVDTATTDTQYF. The DNA for the CDR3 is TGTGCCAGCAGCCCCTTTGTGGACACGGCAACCACAGATACGCAGTATTTT.